This entry lists 32 T cell receptor beta chains sequenced from one sample in a study of T-cell reconstitution after alpha-beta-depleted transplantation in children (dated by TCRdb to the mid-2010s). The treatment or condition tag for this specimen amounts to: allogeneic hematopoietic cell transplantation with graft depleted of TCRalphabeta T cells and CD19 B cells. Libraries came from PCR. Sequencing took place on an Illumina HiSeq 2500. To normalize quantification of the TCRbeta repertoire, the TCR libraries were built with molecular barcoding that relied on unique molecular identifiers. Through fastp at Q25 and MiXCR, TCRdb rebuilt clones from the public reads, retaining in-frame beta chains. Entries are consolidated by CDR3 protein sequence, retaining the most common genes and DNA. In this sample the table shows approximately 250,000 distinct CDR3 sequences, roughly 25% of which occur a single time. The ten biggest clones cover roughly 2.6% of the sample.

Sequenced material: PBMCs, taken before TCRalphabeta/CD19-depleted stem cell transplant. These receptors came from a girl aged 2 to 9 with Fanconi anemia, due to receive a stem cell transplant.

The rearrangement links TRBV29-1 to TRBJ2-7; D not resolved. Trimming took 6 bases from V and 2 from J, leaving 8 bases between them. The CDR3 is made up of 11 amino acids. CDR1 is SQVTM and CDR2 is ANQGSEA in the germline V gene. The CDR3 loop is CSVVATYEQYF. The CDR3 DNA reads as TGCAGCGTCGTAGCTACCTACGAGCAGTACTTC.

This chain links TRBV4-2 with TRBJ2-7, with 7 bases that match TRBD1. The V gene end was trimmed by 0 bases and the J gene end by 0 bases; junction bases not matched to a gene: 2. The germline gives CDR1 LGHNA, CDR2 YNFKEQ. The CDR3 runs to 15 residues. CDR3 amino acids: CASSQEDRTSYEQYF. In nucleotides, the CDR3 is TGTGCCAGCAGCCAAGAGGACAGGACCTCCTACGAGCAGTACTTC.

This clonotype was detected ten times or more. The chain has TRBV20-1 and TRBJ2-7; D is undetermined. V lost 0 bases and J lost 0, with 9 bases in between. Germline CDR1 DFQATT, CDR2 SNEGSKA (reference sequence). CDR3 length: 14 amino acids. The CDR3 loop reads CSARDRRSSYEQYF. The CDR3 DNA sequence: TGCAGTGCTAGAGATCGTCGCAGCTCCTACGAGCAGTACTTC.

This clonotype was seen more than once but under ten times. The V call is TRBV29-1, the J call TRBJ1-5; D is ambiguous. The CDR3 covers 12 residues. Germline V lookup: CDR1 SQVTM, CDR2 ANQGSEA. The V end was cut by 1 base, the J end by 6 bases, with 7 bases between. The CDR3 region is CSVEVSGQPQHF. As DNA, the CDR3 is TGCAGCGTTGAAGTGTCGGGTCAGCCCCAGCATTTT.

The table lists this clonotype with many counts. The chain links TRBV7-3 to TRBJ2-7; the match to TRBD1 covers 7 bases. The CDR3 is made up of 15 amino acids. The junction had 10 bases not matched to a gene; V was cut back by 5 bases and J by 3 bases. Germline values: CDR1 SGHTA, CDR2 FQGTGA. The CDR3 coding sequence is TGTGCCAGCAGCCCGACAGGGTCCTCGATCTACGAGCAGTACTTC. Translating gives CASSPTGSSIYEQYF.

This clonotype was found many times. This chain uses TRBV29-1 with TRBJ2-1, with 12 positions matching TRBD2. The CDR3 is made up of 14 amino acids. The J segment lost 9 bases and the V segment lost 5 bases, leaving 8 bases of the junction unmatched. CDR1 is SQVTM and CDR2 is ANQGSEA in the germline V gene. The DNA of the CDR3 is TGCAGCGTTCCTAGCGGGGGGGCCAGGGGTGAGCAGTTCTTC. It translates to CSVPSGGARGEQFF.

In this sample, this clonotype turned up a few times. The chain recombines TRBV28 with TRBJ2-1, with D possibly matching TRBD2 (6 bases). The CDR3 covers 14 residues. The V and J ends lost 0 bases and 7 bases respectively, with 10 bases between them. Germline V gene lookup returns CDR1 MDHEN and CDR2 SYDVKM. Here the CDR3 DNA reads TGTGCCAGCAGTTTATGGGCGGGGAAAAATGAGCAGTTCTTC. Encoded protein: CASSLWAGKNEQFF.

J is TRBJ2-7 and V is TRBV29-1; D is possibly TRBD1 or TRBD2 (5 bases each). Germline lookup yields CDR1 SQVTM and CDR2 ANQGSEA. The CDR3 spans 13 residues. Trimming cost V 6 bases and J 0 bases, with 12 bases left between them. The CDR3 coding sequence is TGCAGCGTGTACGGGGCCAACTCCTACGAGCAGTACTTC. Translating gives CSVYGANSYEQYF.

This clonotype was seen a handful of times. The V and J genes are TRBV4-2 and TRBJ1-2; unclear D gene. This CDR3 has 16 residues. Trimming shortened V by 0 bases and J by 4 bases, and 15 bases separated the two germline ends. Looked up from germline, CDR1 is LGHNA and CDR2 is YNFKEQ. The DNA of the CDR3 is TGTGCCAGCAGCCAAGAACCGTCGGCAGGATCCTATGGCTACACCTTC. Its translation is CASSQEPSAGSYGYTF.

The chain uses TRBV5-1 and TRBJ2-3; 8 bases match TRBD1. The CDR3 consists of 13 residues. V trimming: 5 bases; J trimming: 6 bases; junction bases outside the gene matches: 5. Germline-derived CDR1 and CDR2 are SGHRS and YFSETQ. CDR3: CASRTGAGDTQYF. As DNA, the CDR3 is TGCGCCAGCAGGACAGGGGCGGGGGATACGCAGTATTTT.

Many counts were recorded for this clonotype. The CDR3 sequence is CASSGQGGYEQYF. As DNA, the CDR3 is TGTGCCAGCAGCGGACAGGGGGGCTACGAGCAGTACTTC. The chain recombines TRBV12-3 or TRBV12-4 with TRBJ2-7, with 10 positions matching TRBD1. Trimming removed 6 bases from V and 3 bases from J; junction bases left unmatched: 2. The CDR3 has 13 residues.

This clonotype has more than one count but fewer than ten. The chain links TRBV5-1 to TRBJ2-7; 13 bases fit TRBD2. Losses at the gene ends were 4 bases for V and 5 bases for J; bases not matched to a gene: 9. CDR3 size: 16 residues. Germline V lookup: CDR1 SGHRS, CDR2 YFSETQ. CDR3 protein: CASSTWTSGSRNEQYF. The CDR3 DNA reads as TGCGCCAGCAGCACTTGGACTAGCGGGAGTCGGAACGAGCAGTACTTC. The complete variable domain, with remaining parts taken from reference TRBV5-1 and TRBJ2-7, reads KAGVTQTPRYLIKTRGQQVTLSCSPISGHRSVSWYQQTPGQGLQFLFEYFSETQRNKGNFPGRFSGRQFSNSRSEMNVSTLELGDSALYLCASSTWTSGSRNEQYFGPGTRLTVT.

The CDR3 here is CASSLDGGTQETQYF. CDR3 bases: TGTGCCAGCAGTTTAGATGGGGGTACACAAGAGACCCAGTACTTC. The chain employs TRBV28 and TRBJ2-5; the D gene could be TRBD1 or TRBD2 (5 bases each). This CDR3 contains 15 residues. Germline V CDR1 and CDR2: MDHEN, SYDVKM. The V end lost 2 bases, the J end lost 2 bases, and 12 bases lay between the germline ends.

The rearrangement links TRBV18 to TRBJ2-7, with a weak D call TRBD1 (6 bases). The V end lost 2 bases, the J end lost 2 bases, and 10 bases lay between the germline ends. Germline assignment: CDR1 KGHSH and CDR2 LQKENI. The CDR3 extends over 14 amino acids. CDR3 DNA sequence: TGTGCCAGCTCACCAGAAGGGGGAACCTACGAGCAGTACTTC. Its protein product is CASSPEGGTYEQYF.

This clonotype was recorded many times. A junction boundary mismatches the germline segment, possibly from a read error. V and J are TRBV5-1 and TRBJ2-2; D possibly corresponds to TRBD2 (5 bases). This CDR3 spans 13 amino acids. Germline-derived CDR1 and CDR2 are SGHRS and YFSETQ. CDR3 in amino acids: CASSLEGTGELFF. The DNA for the CDR3 is TGTGCCAGCAGCTTAGAGGGAACCGGGGAGCTGTTTTTT.

This clonotype was detected a few times. This chain links TRBV20-1 with TRBJ2-3; D remains ambiguous. Germline V gives CDR1 DFQATT, CDR2 SNEGSKA (reference sequence). CDR3 length equals 12 residues. Deletions cut 7 bases from V and 2 bases from J, with 10 bases between. CDR3 region: CSVSVNTDTQYF. In DNA form, the CDR3 reads TGCAGTGTATCAGTCAACACAGATACGCAGTATTTT.

This clonotype was found a few times. The chain is built from TRBV12-3 or TRBV12-4 and TRBJ2-2; 8 bases align to TRBD2. CDR3 length: 15 residues. The J segment lost 4 bases and the V segment lost 3 bases, leaving 4 bases of the junction unmatched. The CDR3 loop is CASSFASGLTGELFF. CDR3 nucleotide sequence: TGTGCCAGCAGTTTTGCTAGCGGGCTCACCGGGGAGCTGTTTTTT.

This clonotype was counted many times. J is TRBJ2-1 and V is TRBV7-2; the match to TRBD2 covers 11 bases. Trimming cost V 5 bases and J 4 bases; bases outside gene matches: 7. The germline CDR1 and CDR2 sequences are SGHTA and FQGNSA. This CDR3 is built from 16 residues. As DNA, the CDR3 is TGTGCCAGCAGCCTACTACGGACTAGCGGGTACAATGAGCAGTTCTTC. Residues: CASSLLRTSGYNEQFF. Filled out from reference TRBV7-2 and TRBJ2-1, the complete variable domain reads GAGVSQSPSNKVTEKGKDVELRCDPISGHTALYWYRQSLGQGLEFLIYFQGNSAPDKSGLPSDRFSAERTGGSVSTLTIQRTQQEDSAVYLCASSLLRTSGYNEQFFGPGTRLTVL.

The gene calls are TRBV5-6 and TRBJ2-7, with a possible D match to TRBD2 (6 bases). Germline CDR1 reads SGHDT; CDR2 reads YYEEEE. Trimming shortened V by 3 bases and J by 0 bases, and 13 bases separated the two germline ends. The length of the CDR3 is 15 residues. CDR3 sequence: CASSWGVSSSYEQYF. Here the CDR3 DNA reads TGTGCCAGCAGCTGGGGGGTCTCTAGCTCCTACGAGCAGTACTTC.

This clonotype has ten or more counts. J is TRBJ2-5 and V is TRBV29-1; D remains ambiguous. V shed 4 bases and J shed 9 bases, with 21 bases lying between them. This CDR3 comprises 14 residues. The germline V gene has CDR1 SQVTM and CDR2 ANQGSEA. CDR3 loop: CSVGSTVDWGAQYF. CDR3 nucleotide sequence: TGCAGCGTTGGTTCAACGGTTGATTGGGGTGCCCAGTACTTC.

This clonotype has only a few counts. The genes are TRBV20-1 and TRBJ1-1, with a possible D match to TRBD1 (6 bases). CDR1 is DFQATT, CDR2 SNEGSKA, per germline (reference sequence). Trimming left V 3 bases short and J 1 base short, with 12 bases between. This CDR3 has 14 residues. CDR3 protein: CSARGGQRNTEAFF. The CDR3 nucleotides read TGCAGTGCTAGGGGTGGACAGCGGAACACTGAAGCTTTCTTT.

This clonotype was seen repeatedly, ten times or more. The chain couples TRBV27 to TRBJ2-7, with D hard to call. The CDR3 has 13 residues. Germline CDR1 is MNHEY and CDR2 is SMNVEV (reference sequence). The V gene lost 2 bases and the J gene lost 4 bases, with 9 bases spanning the gap. The CDR3 protein is CASSLHNGYEQYF. In DNA, the CDR3 is TGTGCCAGCAGTTTACACAATGGGTACGAGCAGTACTTC.

The chain recombines TRBV6-1 with TRBJ2-5; 9 nucleotides line up with TRBD1. With V trimmed by 5 bases and J by 3 bases, 19 bases remained unmatched. The CDR3 spans 19 residues. The germline gives CDR1 MNHNS, CDR2 SASEGT. The CDR3 nucleotides are TGTGCCAGCAGTCCCCACCAGATACACAGGGGGCAAATTGAAGAGACCCAGTACTTC. Encoded protein: CASSPHQIHRGQIEETQYF.

This clonotype was picked up a small number of times. In DNA form, the CDR3 reads TGTGCCAGCAGCTTACAGGGGGTCATCTACGAGCAGTACTTC. Translating gives CASSLQGVIYEQYF. This chain connects TRBV7-6 to TRBJ2-7; 7 bases line up with TRBD1. Germline CDR1 SGHVS, CDR2 FNYEAQ. The V gene end was trimmed by 2 bases and the J gene end by 3 bases; junction bases not matched to a gene: 4. The length of the CDR3 is 14 residues.

This clonotype was seen repeatedly, ten times or more. The genes are TRBV20-1 and TRBJ2-2, with D maybe TRBD2 (6 bases). This CDR3 comprises 14 residues. The V gene lost 2 bases and the J gene lost 1 base, with 8 bases spanning the gap. CDR1 is DFQATT, CDR2 SNEGSKA, per germline (reference sequence). CDR3 region: CSARRGENTGELFF. Written as DNA, the CDR3 is TGCAGTGCTAGACGCGGGGAGAACACCGGGGAGCTGTTTTTT.

The chain joins TRBV7-9 to TRBJ2-1; D is uncertain. V lost 1 base to trimming and J lost 6 bases, with 7 bases between them. CDR3 length: 13 residues. Germline V gene sequence: CDR1 SEHNR, CDR2 FQNEAQ (reference sequence). The CDR3 region is CASSLVVFNEQFF. CDR3 DNA sequence: TGTGCCAGCAGCTTAGTAGTATTCAATGAGCAGTTCTTC.

The chain has TRBV25-1 and TRBJ2-7; D ambiguous. The germline V gene encodes CDR1 MGHDK and CDR2 SYGVNS. The germline V and J ends were trimmed by 8 bases and 7 bases, with 18 bases remaining between them. CDR3 size: 13 residues. CDR3 residues: CASVEPAGREQYF. CDR3 sequence (DNA): TGTGCCAGCGTTGAGCCGGCCGGGCGAGAGCAGTACTTC.

For the CDR3, the DNA is TGCAGCGTTGTACGCTCTCCCACGACCGGGGAGCTGTTTTTT. It translates to CSVVRSPTTGELFF. The J gene is TRBJ2-2, the V gene TRBV29-1, with no clear D. Germline V CDR1 and CDR2: SQVTM, ANQGSEA. CDR3 length: 14 amino acids. Between the trimmed V and J ends, which lost 4 bases and 5 bases, there was a span of 14 bases.

This clonotype was detected many times. The chain carries TRBV20-1 and TRBJ1-1, with D perhaps matching TRBD1 (5 bases). CDR1 and CDR2 (germline): DFQATT, SNEGSKA (reference sequence). The CDR3 runs 13 residues. Trimming left V 4 bases short and J 1 base short, with 10 bases between. The CDR3 region is CSATGHKNTEAFF. The CDR3 DNA is TGCAGTGCTACAGGACATAAGAACACTGAAGCTTTCTTT.

The rearrangement uses TRBV5-1 and TRBJ1-1, with TRBD1 identical over 7 bases. Germline CDR1 is SGHRS and CDR2 is YFSETQ. CDR3 length: 14 amino acids. V shed 3 bases and J 6 bases; nucleotides not matched to a gene: 8. The CDR3 region is CASSSPTGHSEAFF. The DNA of the CDR3 is TGCGCCAGCAGCTCCCCGACAGGGCACTCTGAAGCTTTCTTT.

CDR3 in amino acids: CASSLGGLAGADWGNEQFF. The CDR3 bases are TGTGCCAGCAGCTTAGGGGGACTAGCGGGAGCAGATTGGGGCAATGAGCAGTTCTTC. V and J are TRBV7-3 and TRBJ2-1; 14 positions match TRBD2. The CDR3 is 19 amino acids. V lost 2 bases, J lost 6 bases, and 12 bases stayed unmatched. From germline, CDR1 is SGHTA and CDR2 FQGTGA. Supplemented by reference TRBV7-3 and TRBJ2-1, the full variable domain reads GAGVSQTPSNKVTEKGKYVELRCDPISGHTALYWYRQSLGQGPEFLIYFQGTGAADDSGLPNDRFFAVRPEGSVSTLKIQRTERGDSAVYLCASSLGGLAGADWGNEQFFGPGTRLTVL.

This rearrangement joins TRBV29-1 to TRBJ1-3, with D unresolved. With 2 bases removed from V and 4 bases from J, the gap between germline ends came to 6 bases. The CDR3 has 12 residues. Germline V gives CDR1 SQVTM, CDR2 ANQGSEA. The CDR3 loop reads CSVEQLGNTIYF. Written as DNA, the CDR3 is TGCAGCGTTGAACAGCTCGGAAACACCATATATTTT. The full variable domain, completed using reference TRBV29-1 and TRBJ1-3, is SAVISQKPSRDICQRGTSLTIQCQVDSQVTMMFWYRQQPGQSLTLIATANQGSEATYESGFVIDKFPISRPNLTFSTLTVSNMSPEDSSIYLCSVEQLGNTIYFGEGSWLTVV.